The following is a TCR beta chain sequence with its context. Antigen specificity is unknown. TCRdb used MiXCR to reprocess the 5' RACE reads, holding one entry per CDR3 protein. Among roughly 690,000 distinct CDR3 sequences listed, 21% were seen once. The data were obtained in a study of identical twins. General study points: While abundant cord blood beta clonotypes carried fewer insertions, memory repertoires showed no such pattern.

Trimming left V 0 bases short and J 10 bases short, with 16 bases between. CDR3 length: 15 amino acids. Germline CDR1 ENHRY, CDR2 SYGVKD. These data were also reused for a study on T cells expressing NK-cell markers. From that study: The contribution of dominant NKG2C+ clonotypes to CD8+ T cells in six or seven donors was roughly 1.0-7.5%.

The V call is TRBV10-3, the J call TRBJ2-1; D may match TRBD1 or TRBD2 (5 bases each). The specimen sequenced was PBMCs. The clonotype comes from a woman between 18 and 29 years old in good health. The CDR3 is CAISESSGRTLEQFF. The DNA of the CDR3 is TGTGCCATCAGTGAGTCATCAGGGCGGACTCTAGAGCAGTTCTTC.